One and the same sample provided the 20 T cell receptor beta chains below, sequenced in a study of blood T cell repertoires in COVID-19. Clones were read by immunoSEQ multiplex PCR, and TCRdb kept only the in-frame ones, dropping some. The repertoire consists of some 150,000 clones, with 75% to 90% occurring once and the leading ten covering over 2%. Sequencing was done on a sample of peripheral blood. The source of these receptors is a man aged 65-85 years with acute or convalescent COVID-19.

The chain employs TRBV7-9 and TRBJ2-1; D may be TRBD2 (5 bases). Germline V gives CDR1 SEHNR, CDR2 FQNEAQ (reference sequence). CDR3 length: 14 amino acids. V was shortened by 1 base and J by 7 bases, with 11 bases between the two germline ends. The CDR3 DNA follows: TGTGCCAGCAGCTTAGAACTAGACCTTAATGAGCAGTTCTTC. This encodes CASSLELDLNEQFF. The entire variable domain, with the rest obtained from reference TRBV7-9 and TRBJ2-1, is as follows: DTGVSQNPRHKITKRGQNVTFRCDPISEHNRLYWYRQTLGQGPEFLTYFQNEAQLEKSRLLSDRFSAERPKGSFSTLEIQRTEQGDSAMYLCASSLELDLNEQFFGPGTRLTVL.

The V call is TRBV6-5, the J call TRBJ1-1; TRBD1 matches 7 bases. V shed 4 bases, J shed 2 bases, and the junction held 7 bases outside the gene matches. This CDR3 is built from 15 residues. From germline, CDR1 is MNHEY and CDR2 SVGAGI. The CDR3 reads CASSSRQGGNTEAFF. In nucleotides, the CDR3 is TGTGCCAGCAGTTCCCGACAGGGCGGAAACACTGAAGCTTTCTTT.

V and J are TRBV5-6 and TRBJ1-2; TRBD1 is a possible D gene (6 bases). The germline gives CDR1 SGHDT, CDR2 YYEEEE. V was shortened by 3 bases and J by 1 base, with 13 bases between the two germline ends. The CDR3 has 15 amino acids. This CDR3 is CASSSQGAGNYGYTF. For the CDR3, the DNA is TGTGCCAGCAGCTCACAGGGTGCGGGTAACTATGGCTACACCTTC.

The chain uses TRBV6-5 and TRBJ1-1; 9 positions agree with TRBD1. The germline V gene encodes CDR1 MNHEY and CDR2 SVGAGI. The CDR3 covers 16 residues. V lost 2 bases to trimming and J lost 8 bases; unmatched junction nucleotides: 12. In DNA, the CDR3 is TGTGCCAGCAGTTACACCGGGACAGGGAAGCGGCGGGAAGCTTTCTTT. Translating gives CASSYTGTGKRREAFF.

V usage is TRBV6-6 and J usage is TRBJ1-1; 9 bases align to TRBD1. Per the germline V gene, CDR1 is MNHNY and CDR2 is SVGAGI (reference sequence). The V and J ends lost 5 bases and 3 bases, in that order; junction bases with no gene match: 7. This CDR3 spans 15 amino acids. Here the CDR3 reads CASSPSRDRDTEAFF. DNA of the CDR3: TGTGCCAGCAGTCCGAGCAGGGACAGGGACACTGAAGCTTTCTTT.

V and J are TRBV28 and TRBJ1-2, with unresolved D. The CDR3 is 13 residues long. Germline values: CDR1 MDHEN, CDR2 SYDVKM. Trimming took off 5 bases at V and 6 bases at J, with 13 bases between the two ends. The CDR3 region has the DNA TGTGCCAGCAGTCATTACAGTTCGGATGGCTACACCTTC. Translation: CASSHYSSDGYTF.

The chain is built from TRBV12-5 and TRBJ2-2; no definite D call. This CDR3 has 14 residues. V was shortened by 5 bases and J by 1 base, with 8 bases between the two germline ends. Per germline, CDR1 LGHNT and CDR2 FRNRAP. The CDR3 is CASGGPLNTGELFF. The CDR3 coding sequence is TGTGCTAGTGGTGGGCCCCTGAACACCGGGGAGCTGTTTTTT. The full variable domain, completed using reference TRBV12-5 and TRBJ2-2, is DARVTQTPRHKVTEMGQEVTMRCQPILGHNTVFWYRQTMMQGLELLAYFRNRAPLDDSGMPKDRFSAEMPDATLATLKIQPSEPRDSAVYFCASGGPLNTGELFFGEGSRLTVL.

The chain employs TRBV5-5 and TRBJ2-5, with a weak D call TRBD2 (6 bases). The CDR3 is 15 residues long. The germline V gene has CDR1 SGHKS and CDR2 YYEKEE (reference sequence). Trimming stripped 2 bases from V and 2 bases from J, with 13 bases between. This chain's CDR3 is CASSFPPGGQETQYF. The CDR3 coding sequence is TGTGCCAGCAGCTTCCCCCCAGGAGGGCAAGAGACCCAGTACTTC.

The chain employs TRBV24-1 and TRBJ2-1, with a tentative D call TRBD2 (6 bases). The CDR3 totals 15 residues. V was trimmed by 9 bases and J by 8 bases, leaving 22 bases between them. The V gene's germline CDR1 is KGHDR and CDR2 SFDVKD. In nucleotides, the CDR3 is TGTGCCACCGTAGCTGGGGGTAGAGGGACTGATGAGCAGTTCTTC. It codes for CATVAGGRGTDEQFF.

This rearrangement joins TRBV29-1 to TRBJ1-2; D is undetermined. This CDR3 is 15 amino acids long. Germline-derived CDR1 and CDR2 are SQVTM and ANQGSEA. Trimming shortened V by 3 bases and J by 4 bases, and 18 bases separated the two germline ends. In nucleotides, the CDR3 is TGCAGCGTTGAGCCTGCCGGCAGCGTTTTCTATGGCTACACCTTC. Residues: CSVEPAGSVFYGYTF.

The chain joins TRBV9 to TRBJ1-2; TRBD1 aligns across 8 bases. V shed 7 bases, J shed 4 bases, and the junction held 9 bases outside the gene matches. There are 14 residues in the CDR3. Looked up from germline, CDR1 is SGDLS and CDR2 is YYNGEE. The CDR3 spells CASSSGTGLYGYTF. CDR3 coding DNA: TGTGCCAGCTCCTCCGGGACAGGACTCTATGGCTACACCTTC.

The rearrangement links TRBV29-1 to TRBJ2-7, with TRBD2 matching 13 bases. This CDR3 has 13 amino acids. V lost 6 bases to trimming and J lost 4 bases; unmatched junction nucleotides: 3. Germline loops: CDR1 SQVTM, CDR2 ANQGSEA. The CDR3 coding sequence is TGCAGCGTAAGGACTAGCGGGAGTTACGAGCAGTACTTC. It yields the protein CSVRTSGSYEQYF.

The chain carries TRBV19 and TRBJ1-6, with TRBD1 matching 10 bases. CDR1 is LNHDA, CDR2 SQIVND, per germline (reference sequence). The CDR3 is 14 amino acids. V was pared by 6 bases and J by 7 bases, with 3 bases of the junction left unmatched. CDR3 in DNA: TGTGCCAGTAGACCGGGACAGGGGAATTCACCCCTCCACTTT. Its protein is CASRPGQGNSPLHF.

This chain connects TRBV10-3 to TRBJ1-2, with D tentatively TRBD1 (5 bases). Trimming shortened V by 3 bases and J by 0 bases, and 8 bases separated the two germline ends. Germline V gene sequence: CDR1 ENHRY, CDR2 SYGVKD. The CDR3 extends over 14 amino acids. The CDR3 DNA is TGTGCCATCAGTGAACAGGACCCTAACTATGGCTACACCTTC. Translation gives CAISEQDPNYGYTF.

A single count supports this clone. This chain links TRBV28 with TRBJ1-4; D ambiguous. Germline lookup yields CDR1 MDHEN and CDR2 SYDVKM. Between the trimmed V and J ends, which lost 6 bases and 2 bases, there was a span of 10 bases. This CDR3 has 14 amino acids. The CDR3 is CASSLAATNEKLFF. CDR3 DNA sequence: TGTGCCAGCAGCTTGGCGGCGACTAATGAAAAACTGTTTTTT.

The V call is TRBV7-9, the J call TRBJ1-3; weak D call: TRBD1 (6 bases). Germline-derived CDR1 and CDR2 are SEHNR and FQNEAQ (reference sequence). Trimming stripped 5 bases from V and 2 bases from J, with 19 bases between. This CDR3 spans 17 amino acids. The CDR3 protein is CASSPAGGRSTGNTIYF. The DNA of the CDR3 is TGTGCCAGCAGCCCCGCGGGGGGGCGGTCTACTGGAAACACCATATATTTT. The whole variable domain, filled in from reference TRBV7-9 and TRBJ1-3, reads DTGVSQNPRHKITKRGQNVTFRCDPISEHNRLYWYRQTLGQGPEFLTYFQNEAQLEKSRLLSDRFSAERPKGSFSTLEIQRTEQGDSAMYLCASSPAGGRSTGNTIYFGEGSWLTVV.

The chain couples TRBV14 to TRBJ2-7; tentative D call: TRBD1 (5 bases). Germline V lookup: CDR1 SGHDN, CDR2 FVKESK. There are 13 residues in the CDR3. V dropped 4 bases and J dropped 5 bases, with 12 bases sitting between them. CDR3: CASSRAGLNEQYF. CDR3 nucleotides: TGTGCCAGCAGCCGGGCAGGGCTGAACGAGCAGTACTTC.

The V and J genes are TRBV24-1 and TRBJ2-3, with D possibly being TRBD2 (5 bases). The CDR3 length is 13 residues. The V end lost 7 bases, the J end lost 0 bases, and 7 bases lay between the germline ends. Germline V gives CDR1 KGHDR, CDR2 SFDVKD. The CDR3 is CATSEGSTDTQYF. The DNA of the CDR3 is TGTGCCACCAGCGAGGGCAGCACAGATACGCAGTATTTT.

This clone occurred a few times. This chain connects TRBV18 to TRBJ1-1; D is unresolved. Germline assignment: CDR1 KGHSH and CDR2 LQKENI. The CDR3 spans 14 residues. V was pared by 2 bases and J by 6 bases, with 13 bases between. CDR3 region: CASSPENEAAEAFF. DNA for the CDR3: TGTGCCAGCTCACCAGAAAATGAGGCGGCTGAAGCTTTCTTT.

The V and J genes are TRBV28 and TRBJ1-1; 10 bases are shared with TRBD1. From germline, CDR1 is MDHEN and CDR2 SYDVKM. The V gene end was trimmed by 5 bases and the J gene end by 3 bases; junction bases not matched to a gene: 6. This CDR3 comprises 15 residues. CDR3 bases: TGTGCCAGCAGTCCGGGACAGGGGTATGACACTGAAGCTTTCTTT. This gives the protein CASSPGQGYDTEAFF.